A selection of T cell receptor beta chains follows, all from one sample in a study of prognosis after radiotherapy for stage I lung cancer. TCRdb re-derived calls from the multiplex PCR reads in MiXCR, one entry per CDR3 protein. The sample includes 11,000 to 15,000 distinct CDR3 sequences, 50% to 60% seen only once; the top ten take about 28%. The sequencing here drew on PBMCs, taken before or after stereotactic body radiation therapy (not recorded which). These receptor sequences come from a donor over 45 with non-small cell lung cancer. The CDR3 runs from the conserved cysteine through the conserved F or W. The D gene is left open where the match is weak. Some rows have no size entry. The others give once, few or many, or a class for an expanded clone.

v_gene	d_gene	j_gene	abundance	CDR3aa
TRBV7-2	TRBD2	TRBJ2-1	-	CASSTYPSGSDNEQFF
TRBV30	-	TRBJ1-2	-	CAWTKTPTNYGYTF
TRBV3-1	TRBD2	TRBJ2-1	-	CASSQEWREAVFNEQFF
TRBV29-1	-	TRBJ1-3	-	CSVESSGNTIYF
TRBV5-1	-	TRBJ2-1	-	CASSLGTSNEQFF
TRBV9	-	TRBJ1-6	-	CASSGANSPLHF
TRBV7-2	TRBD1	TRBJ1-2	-	CASSLVQGALGYTF
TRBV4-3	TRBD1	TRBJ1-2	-	CASSQDATGTNYGYTF
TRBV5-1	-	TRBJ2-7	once	CASTPDTLTYEQYF
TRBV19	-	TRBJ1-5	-	CASRGENQPQHF
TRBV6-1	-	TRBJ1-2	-	CASSVTEYYGYTF
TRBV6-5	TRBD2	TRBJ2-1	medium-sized	CASSYSPGGEQFF
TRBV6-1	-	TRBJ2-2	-	CASRSWRASGELFF
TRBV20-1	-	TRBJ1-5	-	CSAPIQGDSNQPQHF
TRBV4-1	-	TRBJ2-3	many	CASSRLQATDTQYF
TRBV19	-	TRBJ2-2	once	CASSPRQRTNTGELFF
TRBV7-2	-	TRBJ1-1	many	CASSLVPGNTEAFF
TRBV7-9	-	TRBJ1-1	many	CASSTGRMNTEAFF
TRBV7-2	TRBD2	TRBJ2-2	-	CASSLVFSSGRSVELFF
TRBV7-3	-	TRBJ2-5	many	CASSFYGPQETQYF
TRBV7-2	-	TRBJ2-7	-	CASSLVAGSSSRYEQYF
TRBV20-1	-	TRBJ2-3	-	CSASPTGGVTDTQYF
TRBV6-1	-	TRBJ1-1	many	CASIYRVEAEAFF
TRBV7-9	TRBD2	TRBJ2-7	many	CASSHSLTSGRMLGHEQYF
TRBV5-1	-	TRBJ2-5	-	CASSPRIRRRETQYF
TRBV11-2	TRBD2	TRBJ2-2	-	CASSFSAWGGDGELFF
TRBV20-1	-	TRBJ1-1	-	CSLEPRVNTEAFF
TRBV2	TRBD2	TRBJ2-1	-	CASSLLASTYNEQFF
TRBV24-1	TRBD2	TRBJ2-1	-	CATSVGGGGRDEQFF
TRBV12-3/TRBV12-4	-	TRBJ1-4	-	CASSRFTGAEEKLFF